The next 29 T cell receptor beta chains were all read from a single sample in a study of early T cells in non-severe SARS-CoV-2 infection. Using its own MiXCR run on the 5' RACE reads, TCRdb lists one record per CDR3 protein. The data hold about 84,000 distinct CDR3 sequences, with 12% observed a single time. The sample was whole blood. The receptors originated from an adult who was a healthcare worker with PCR-confirmed SARS-CoV-2 infection or an uninfected control (not recorded which).

The sample holds a few counts of this clonotype. V gene TRBV20-1 combines with J gene TRBJ2-5; 10 bases are a match to TRBD2. The germline gives CDR1 DFQATT, CDR2 SNEGSKA (reference sequence). The CDR3 loop spans 14 amino acids. Here the CDR3 reads CSPGLAPRGETQYF. In DNA, the CDR3 is TGCAGCCCGGGACTAGCGCCACGGGGTGAGACCCAGTACTTC.

The chain couples TRBV15 to TRBJ2-1; D might be TRBD2 (6 bases). The CDR3 runs to 16 residues. The germline CDR1 and CDR2 sequences are LNHNV and YYDKDF (reference sequence). The V end lost 0 bases, the J end lost 9 bases, and 18 bases lay between the germline ends. As DNA, the CDR3 is TGTGCCACCAGCAGAGATCTCGTGACTAGGACGCGTGAGCAGTTCTTC. Translated, it gives CATSRDLVTRTREQFF.

The V gene is TRBV12-5, the J gene TRBJ1-1, with a possible D match to TRBD1 (5 bases). Per the germline V gene, CDR1 is LGHNT and CDR2 is FRNRAP. The CDR3 has 15 residues. V was trimmed by 4 bases and J by 0 bases, leaving 12 bases between them. The CDR3 is CASGSPTALNTEAFF. For the CDR3, the DNA is TGTGCTAGTGGTTCCCCGACAGCACTGAACACTGAAGCTTTCTTT.

This clonotype was detected once. This sequence joins TRBV27 and TRBJ2-7, with 7 bases lining up with TRBD1. From germline, CDR1 is MNHEY and CDR2 SMNVEV (reference sequence). V shed 7 bases and J 3 bases; nucleotides not matched to a gene: 6. This CDR3 is 13 amino acids long. The CDR3 protein is CASKRTGVYEQYF. DNA of the CDR3: TGTGCCAGCAAACGGACAGGAGTCTACGAGCAGTACTTC.

This clonotype was detected a few times. The V call is TRBV29-1, the J call TRBJ2-5, with D possibly being TRBD1 (7 bases). The CDR3 has 14 residues. V lost 5 bases and J lost 5, with 18 bases in between. CDR1 is SQVTM and CDR2 is ANQGSEA in the germline V gene. The CDR3: CSVQGRGDVETQYF. The CDR3 DNA is TGCAGCGTTCAGGGCAGGGGGGACGTGGAGACCCAGTACTTC.

This clonotype was detected many times. V gene TRBV10-2 combines with J gene TRBJ1-2; 11 bases match TRBD1. V lost 4 bases to trimming and J lost 7 bases; unmatched junction nucleotides: 14. The CDR3 contains 17 residues. Germline CDR1 and CDR2: WSHSY and SAAADI. CDR3 coding DNA: TGCGCCAGCAGTGTCAGCTCCCGGGACAGGGGGTATAGTGGCTACACCTTC. Residues: CASSVSSRDRGYSGYTF.

The sample holds many counts of this clonotype. The gene calls are TRBV27 and TRBJ2-3; TRBD2 matches at 9 bases. Germline-derived CDR1 and CDR2 are MNHEY and SMNVEV (reference sequence). V shed 4 bases, J shed 4 bases, and the junction held 9 bases outside the gene matches. The CDR3 is 16 amino acids. The CDR3 region has the DNA TGTGCCAGCAGTTGGGGACTAGCAGGAGGGGCAGATACGCAGTATTTT. It yields the protein CASSWGLAGGADTQYF.

This chain uses TRBV12-3 or TRBV12-4 with TRBJ2-3; D gene uncertain. The CDR3 is made up of 13 amino acids. V dropped 4 bases and J dropped 1 base, with 6 bases sitting between them. CDR3 coding DNA: TGTGCCAGCAGTTCCCTTCGCACAGATACGCAGTATTTT. This translates into CASSSLRTDTQYF.

Ten or more counts support this clonotype. The chain has TRBV20-1 and TRBJ2-1, with D tentatively TRBD2 (5 bases). The V and J ends lost 6 bases and 5 bases respectively, with 20 bases between them. Germline V CDR1 and CDR2: DFQATT, SNEGSKA (reference sequence). CDR3 length: 15 amino acids. CDR3 sequence: CSAIKDGLVHNEQFF. The CDR3 region has the DNA TGCAGTGCGATCAAAGACGGACTTGTCCACAATGAGCAGTTCTTC.

This clonotype has a count of ten or more. The V call is TRBV20-1, the J call TRBJ2-3, with a possible D match to TRBD1 (5 bases). V lost 6 bases and J 2 bases, leaving 15 bases between the germline ends. The CDR3 is 14 residues long. In germline, CDR1 is DFQATT, CDR2 SNEGSKA (reference sequence). CDR3 region: CSAAPGFDTDTQYF. As DNA, the CDR3 is TGCAGTGCCGCCCCAGGGTTTGACACAGATACGCAGTATTTT.

This clonotype was detected a few times. The genes are TRBV7-9 and TRBJ1-2; D gene unclear. Per the germline V gene, CDR1 is SEHNR and CDR2 is FQNEAQ (reference sequence). The V gene lost 2 bases and the J gene lost 0 bases, with 10 bases spanning the gap. This CDR3 has 15 residues. CDR3 sequence (DNA): TGTGCCAGCAGCTTAAGGTCGGAAGCTAACTATGGCTACACCTTC. Translating gives CASSLRSEANYGYTF.

The chain joins TRBV6-5 to TRBJ2-3, with 14 bases aligning to TRBD2. V trimming: 7 bases; J trimming: 0 bases; junction bases outside the gene matches: 9. The germline CDR1 and CDR2 sequences are MNHEY and SVGAGI. CDR3 size: 18 residues. CDR3 protein: CASTSRLAGGQSTDTQYF. The CDR3 coding sequence is TGTGCCAGCACCTCAAGACTAGCGGGGGGGCAAAGCACAGATACGCAGTATTTT.

This chain joins TRBV20-1 and TRBJ2-1; 8 bases line up with TRBD1. Per the germline V gene, CDR1 is DFQATT and CDR2 is SNEGSKA (reference sequence). J was trimmed by 2 bases and V by 6 bases; bases with no gene match: 6. This CDR3 contains 14 residues. Written as DNA, the CDR3 is TGCAGTGCACCCGACAGGGGTCCCTACAATGAGCAGTTCTTC. This sequence encodes CSAPDRGPYNEQFF.

This clonotype was recorded many times. V gene TRBV7-3 combines with J gene TRBJ2-5; no clear D gene. Trimming left V 2 bases short and J 7 bases short, with 14 bases between. The CDR3 spans 14 residues. CDR1 is SGHTA and CDR2 is FQGTGA in the germline V gene. CDR3 sequence (DNA): TGTGCCAGCAGCTTATTCGAAGATCCGATGACCCAGTACTTC. The encoded protein is CASSLFEDPMTQYF.

This clonotype was seen ten or more times. The CDR3: CASSLRLASNEQFF. The DNA for the CDR3 is TGCGCCAGCAGCTTGCGACTAGCGAGCAATGAGCAGTTCTTC. The chain combines TRBV5-1 with TRBJ2-1, with TRBD2 matching over 8 bases. The CDR3 consists of 14 residues. Germline V lookup: CDR1 SGHRS, CDR2 YFSETQ. V trimming: 1 base; J trimming: 6 bases; junction bases outside the gene matches: 3.

This chain links TRBV27 with TRBJ2-7, with 11 positions matching TRBD1. CDR3 length equals 16 residues. V trimming: 5 bases; J trimming: 2 bases; junction bases outside the gene matches: 8. The germline CDR1 and CDR2 sequences are MNHEY and SMNVEV (reference sequence). Here the CDR3 reads CASSLHGQGATYEQYF. CDR3 nucleotides: TGTGCCAGCAGTCTCCACGGACAGGGGGCCACCTACGAGCAGTACTTC.

Only a few counts were recorded for this clonotype. This rearrangement joins TRBV3-1 to TRBJ2-7; 9 nucleotides match TRBD2. The length of the CDR3 is 15 residues. Trimming at V came to 1 base and at J to 4 bases, leaving 5 bases not matched to a gene. Germline V gives CDR1 LGHDT, CDR2 YNNKEL (reference sequence). CDR3 sequence reads: CASSQGTSVLYEQYF. Here the CDR3 DNA reads TGTGCCAGCAGCCAAGGGACTAGCGTGTTGTACGAGCAGTACTTC.

The J gene is TRBJ1-6, the V gene TRBV11-2, with 10 positions matching TRBD1. Trimming took 5 bases from V and 7 from J; bases not matched to a gene: 5. The germline V gene has CDR1 SGHAT and CDR2 FQNNGV. The CDR3 totals 15 residues. The CDR3 DNA sequence: TGTGCCAGCAGCCGATGGGGACAGGGGAATTCACCCCTCCACTTT. It yields the protein CASSRWGQGNSPLHF.

Here the CDR3 DNA reads TGCGCCAGCAGCTTGGCCCCCCCCGCGACGGGGAACACTGAAGCTTTCTTT. It translates to CASSLAPPATGNTEAFF. The chain couples TRBV5-1 to TRBJ1-1; no reliable D call. The CDR3 sequence is 17 residues long. Trimming took 0 bases from V and 1 from J, leaving 16 bases between them. CDR1 is SGHRS, CDR2 YFSETQ, per germline.

The chain couples TRBV29-1 to TRBJ1-1; D is possibly TRBD1 (5 bases). The CDR3 loop spans 13 amino acids. V was cut by 4 bases and J by 1 base, with 10 bases left in between. CDR1 is SQVTM, CDR2 ANQGSEA, per germline. CDR3 nucleotide sequence: TGCAGCGTTGCGTCAAGGGGGAACACTGAAGCTTTCTTT. This codes for CSVASRGNTEAFF.

The count of this clonotype is one. V gene TRBV24-1 combines with J gene TRBJ2-1; the D gene is possibly TRBD2 (5 bases). V dropped 3 bases and J dropped 8 bases, with 22 bases sitting between them. The germline gives CDR1 KGHDR, CDR2 SFDVKD. This CDR3 has 17 amino acids. CDR3 bases: TGTGCCACCAGTGATCCCTTTTCACTAGTAAGCGGTCATGAGCAGTTCTTC. It codes for CATSDPFSLVSGHEQFF.

In its sample, this clonotype was seen a few times. This sequence joins TRBV5-1 and TRBJ2-1; D is perhaps TRBD1 (6 bases). Germline loops: CDR1 SGHRS, CDR2 YFSETQ. V lost 7 bases to trimming and J lost 3 bases, with 14 bases between them. This CDR3 contains 14 residues. The CDR3 nucleotides read TGCGCCAGCTACCCAGAAGGGGGCTACAATGAGCAGTTCTTC. It yields the protein CASYPEGGYNEQFF.

This clonotype was observed once. The chain combines TRBV5-1 with TRBJ2-7; 10 bases agree with TRBD1. The trim removed 4 bases at V and 4 bases at J, leaving 2 bases unmatched. Germline lookup yields CDR1 SGHRS and CDR2 YFSETQ. The CDR3 has 13 amino acids. The DNA for the CDR3 is TGCGCCAGCAGCGCGGGACAGGGGTACGAGCAGTACTTC. Translation gives CASSAGQGYEQYF. Together with reference TRBV5-1 and TRBJ2-7, the CDR3 gives the full variable domain: KAGVTQTPRYLIKTRGQQVTLSCSPISGHRSVSWYQQTPGQGLQFLFEYFSETQRNKGNFPGRFSGRQFSNSRSEMNVSTLELGDSALYLCASSAGQGYEQYFGPGTRLTVT.

The table lists this clonotype with a few counts. This sequence joins TRBV12-3 or TRBV12-4 and TRBJ1-2; the D gene is possibly TRBD1 (5 bases). The V gene lost 3 bases and the J gene lost 0 bases, with 17 bases spanning the gap. The CDR3 sequence is 17 residues long. In DNA, the CDR3 is TGTGCCAGCAGTTTTCATCCGGGGCCCCAGACTAACTATGGCTACACCTTC. Protein sequence: CASSFHPGPQTNYGYTF.

This chain connects TRBV27 to TRBJ2-2; no clear D gene. V lost 4 bases, J lost 7 bases, and 13 bases lay in between. CDR1 is MNHEY, CDR2 SMNVEV, per germline (reference sequence). The CDR3 spans 14 residues. CDR3 nucleotide sequence: TGTGCCAGCAGTTCGCTCTCTAGGGTCGGGGAGCTGTTTTTT. Its protein is CASSSLSRVGELFF.

This rearrangement joins TRBV11-2 to TRBJ2-4, with D possibly called TRBD1 or TRBD2 (5 bases each). This CDR3 spans 15 amino acids. V shed 2 bases and J shed 3 bases, with 11 bases lying between them. Per the germline V gene, CDR1 is SGHAT and CDR2 is FQNNGV. CDR3 sequence (DNA): TGTGCCAGCAGCTTATTGGGACCAGGCAAAAACATTCAGTACTTC. This sequence encodes CASSLLGPGKNIQYF.

This clonotype was detected a few times. V and J are TRBV7-6 and TRBJ2-4; TRBD1 might be the D (6 bases). CDR1 is SGHVS, CDR2 FNYEAQ, per germline. The CDR3 has 13 residues. Trimming took 6 bases from V and 2 from J, leaving 8 bases between them. The CDR3: CASSTGPKNIQYF. The CDR3, as DNA: TGTGCCAGCAGTACAGGGCCCAAAAACATTCAGTACTTC.

Details on this clonotype: A much larger clone differs by one base, so this may be a read error. The chain employs TRBV20-1 and TRBJ2-7, with TRBD2 identical over 8 bases. Germline CDR1 and CDR2: DFQATT and SNEGSKA (reference sequence). The CDR3 totals 15 residues. The ends lost 3 bases at V and 2 bases at J; junction bases unmatched: 9. CDR3 region: CSARPSGSFAYEQYF. The CDR3 DNA reads as TGCAGTGCTAGGCCCAGCGGGAGTTTCGCCTACGAGCAGTACTTC.

This clonotype occurred a few times. The genes are TRBV7-6 and TRBJ2-7; tentative D call: TRBD2 (5 bases). Trimming cost V 0 bases and J 7 bases, with 10 bases left between them. The CDR3 is made up of 13 amino acids. Per germline, CDR1 SGHVS and CDR2 FNYEAQ. CDR3 DNA sequence: TGTGCCAGCAGCTTAGCGGGAGTAGGAGAGCAGTACTTC. Encoded protein: CASSLAGVGEQYF.